These T cell receptor beta chains were read from a single sample in a study of blood T cells in healthy people across ages. TCRdb re-called the 5' RACE reads with MiXCR, one entry per CDR3 protein. The table records 900,000 to 950,000 distinct CDR3 sequences, roughly 29% of them present only once. This same sample was also part of a study on T cells of mothers and their children.

The sample comprised blood. These receptors were obtained from a middle-aged woman in good health. Both conserved end residues are trimmed from each CDR3. Each record gives: J gene, clone size, V gene, CDR3 protein. Some rows have no size entry. The others give once, few or many, or a class for an expanded clone.

J gene: TRBJ2-1; clone size: many; V gene: TRBV7-2; CDR3 protein: ASSSLDNNEQF
J gene: TRBJ1-1; clone size: -; V gene: TRBV10-3; CDR3 protein: AISPPGRNTEAF
J gene: TRBJ1-2; clone size: -; V gene: TRBV20-1; CDR3 protein: SASLRQGEYGYT
J gene: TRBJ2-6; clone size: once; V gene: TRBV29-1; CDR3 protein: SVAGGRASGANVLT
J gene: TRBJ1-2; clone size: -; V gene: TRBV5-1; CDR3 protein: AGSLASAYGYT
J gene: TRBJ2-2; clone size: once; V gene: TRBV12-3/TRBV12-4; CDR3 protein: ASSLQDTGEPF
J gene: TRBJ2-7; clone size: few; V gene: TRBV20-1; CDR3 protein: SAPPSLAGQGIYEQY
J gene: TRBJ1-2; clone size: many; V gene: TRBV6-1; CDR3 protein: ASSDPGKFYGYT
J gene: -; clone size: few; V gene: TRBV5-1; CDR3 protein: ASSLVFVGDERGEQY
J gene: TRBJ2-6; clone size: many; V gene: TRBV27; CDR3 protein: ASSFWGSGANVLT
J gene: TRBJ2-7; clone size: few; V gene: TRBV7-2; CDR3 protein: ASSPLAGGRNEQY
J gene: TRBJ2-3; clone size: -; V gene: TRBV12-3/TRBV12-4; CDR3 protein: ASSLAAPSRADAQY
J gene: TRBJ2-3; clone size: many; V gene: TRBV20-1; CDR3 protein: SVPVRTGTGVADTQY
J gene: TRBJ2-5; clone size: once; V gene: TRBV27; CDR3 protein: ASYQRGGNEQY
J gene: TRBJ2-7; clone size: -; V gene: TRBV7-2; CDR3 protein: ASSLVGLAGGREQY
J gene: TRBJ1-5; clone size: many; V gene: TRBV6-5; CDR3 protein: ASMGVSGQPQH
J gene: TRBJ2-7; clone size: -; V gene: TRBV29-1; CDR3 protein: SVVISSLRLSSYEQY
J gene: TRBJ2-1; clone size: -; V gene: TRBV12-3/TRBV12-4; CDR3 protein: ASSRRSVLGNNEQF
J gene: TRBJ2-3; clone size: few; V gene: TRBV20-1; CDR3 protein: SAQRTSGGDYTQY
J gene: TRBJ2-4; clone size: -; V gene: TRBV9; CDR3 protein: ASSEARSMEQY
J gene: TRBJ2-5; clone size: -; V gene: TRBV9; CDR3 protein: ASSKGGFGSQQETQY
J gene: TRBJ2-7; clone size: -; V gene: TRBV20-1; CDR3 protein: SARDRVLTYEQY
J gene: TRBJ2-1; clone size: -; V gene: TRBV7-9; CDR3 protein: ASSRGGTEQF
J gene: TRBJ2-3; clone size: many; V gene: TRBV11-2; CDR3 protein: ASRDSAKRDLVTDTQY
J gene: TRBJ1-2; clone size: -; V gene: TRBV3-1; CDR3 protein: ASSRGQALGDYT
J gene: TRBJ2-3; clone size: few; V gene: TRBV3-1; CDR3 protein: ASSHGLAGGLDTQY
J gene: TRBJ2-1; clone size: -; V gene: TRBV5-1; CDR3 protein: ASRRDSEYNEQF
J gene: TRBJ2-5; clone size: many; V gene: TRBV3-1; CDR3 protein: ASSQDTGSSGETQY
J gene: TRBJ2-7; clone size: many; V gene: TRBV27; CDR3 protein: ASRFLNSYEQY
J gene: TRBJ1-5; clone size: -; V gene: TRBV7-6; CDR3 protein: ASSLAGGRVNQPQH
J gene: TRBJ2-1; clone size: few; V gene: TRBV9; CDR3 protein: ASSPIKGRGYNEQF
J gene: TRBJ2-1; clone size: many; V gene: TRBV29-1; CDR3 protein: SVAQMDNEQF
J gene: TRBJ1-1; clone size: -; V gene: TRBV20-1; CDR3 protein: SATTGSNTEAF
J gene: TRBJ2-7; clone size: many; V gene: TRBV5-1; CDR3 protein: ASSAVGGGLRNEQY
J gene: TRBJ2-7; clone size: many; V gene: TRBV20-1; CDR3 protein: SARDELTSYEQY
J gene: TRBJ2-6; clone size: once; V gene: TRBV3-1; CDR3 protein: ASSCGQLSGANVLT
J gene: TRBJ1-2; clone size: -; V gene: TRBV27; CDR3 protein: ASSFTGGTNYDYT
J gene: TRBJ2-7; clone size: many; V gene: TRBV6-2/TRBV6-3; CDR3 protein: ASSYTPAYSYEQY
J gene: TRBJ2-3; clone size: -; V gene: TRBV7-2; CDR3 protein: ASSPGTAIDTQY
J gene: TRBJ1-1; clone size: few; V gene: TRBV5-1; CDR3 protein: ASSLRLGSGTEAF
J gene: TRBJ1-4; clone size: -; V gene: TRBV7-6; CDR3 protein: ASSLSPAANEKRF
J gene: TRBJ2-2; clone size: -; V gene: TRBV20-1; CDR3 protein: SASLANTGELF
J gene: TRBJ1-5; clone size: -; V gene: TRBV27; CDR3 protein: ASSFRLYSNQPQH
J gene: TRBJ2-6; clone size: -; V gene: TRBV20-1; CDR3 protein: SVSTGGLSGANVLT
J gene: TRBJ2-7; clone size: many; V gene: TRBV20-1; CDR3 protein: SAPKTGEQY